This entry lists 24 T cell receptor beta chains sequenced from one sample in a study of OX40 agonist ivuxolimab in advanced cancers. Assay used: immunoSEQ multiplex PCR; TCRdb lists only in-frame clones, some missing. This sample has roughly 50,000 clones, with around nine tenths found just once. Sample: CD4+ or CD8+ T cells sorted from blood, taken in a trial of the OX40 agonist ivuxolimab. These receptors were obtained from an adult with an advanced solid tumor such as melanoma, head and neck, liver or kidney cancer.

The CDR3 DNA reads TGTGCCAGCAGTTACCGGGGAGCTGAAGCTTTCTTT. Protein sequence: CASSYRGAEAFF. The rearrangement joins TRBV6-5 to TRBJ1-1; D not resolved. The germline gives CDR1 MNHEY, CDR2 SVGAGI. V lost 2 bases, J lost 6 bases, and 7 bases lay in between. This CDR3 is built from 12 residues.

The genes are TRBV2 and TRBJ2-1, with 11 positions matching TRBD2. V was pared by 6 bases and J by 6 bases, with 7 bases of the junction left unmatched. This CDR3 region has 15 residues. Germline-derived CDR1 and CDR2 are SNHLY and FYNNEI. CDR3 coding DNA: TGTGCCAGCAGCACTAGCGGGGGTACCCGCAATGAGCAGTTCTTC. As protein: CASSTSGGTRNEQFF.

V gene TRBV7-2 combines with J gene TRBJ2-5, with TRBD2 matching over 11 bases. Looked up from germline, CDR1 is SGHTA and CDR2 is FQGNSA. The CDR3 sequence is 19 residues long. The trim removed 1 base at V and 1 base at J, leaving 11 bases unmatched. The CDR3 region has the DNA TGTGCCAGCAGCTTAGGGTGGGGACTAGCGGAGCTCCTCCAAGAGACCCAGTACTTC. Translation: CASSLGWGLAELLQETQYF.

This rearrangement joins TRBV19 to TRBJ1-1; the D is unclear. Trimming cost V 0 bases and J 7 bases, with 6 bases left between them. The CDR3 has 12 amino acids. Germline V gene data show CDR1 as LNHDA and CDR2 as SQIVND (reference sequence). CDR3 residues: CASSIEQYEAFF. The DNA for the CDR3 is TGTGCCAGTAGTATAGAACAGTATGAAGCTTTCTTT.

The chain recombines TRBV19 with TRBJ1-1; weak D call: TRBD1 (5 bases). Germline V gene data show CDR1 as LNHDA and CDR2 as SQIVND (reference sequence). CDR3 length: 14 residues. Trimming stripped 3 bases from V and 0 bases from J, with 8 bases between. The CDR3 DNA reads as TGTGCCAGTAGTATTGGGGGGATGAACACTGAAGCTTTCTTT. Protein sequence: CASSIGGMNTEAFF.

V is TRBV19 and J is TRBJ1-1; D remains unclear. The V end was cut by 7 bases, the J end by 0 bases, with 18 bases between. Looked up from germline, CDR1 is LNHDA and CDR2 is SQIVND (reference sequence). The CDR3 is 16 amino acids. The CDR3 coding sequence is TGTGCCAGTAAAAGCCAGCGATCATTCATGAACACTGAAGCTTTCTTT. It encodes CASKSQRSFMNTEAFF.

This chain uses TRBV27 with TRBJ1-1; D may be TRBD1 (5 bases). Trimming pared 4 bases from V and 5 bases from J, leaving 11 bases between. Per germline, CDR1 MNHEY and CDR2 SMNVEV (reference sequence). The CDR3 totals 13 residues. The CDR3 spells CASSWAGRTEAFF. The CDR3 bases are TGTGCCAGCAGTTGGGCAGGGAGGACTGAAGCTTTCTTT.

CDR3 residues: CASSPRFPIEAFF. DNA for the CDR3: TGTGCCAGTAGTCCCCGTTTCCCGATTGAAGCTTTCTTT. The chain uses TRBV19 and TRBJ1-1; D gene ambiguous. CDR3 length: 13 amino acids. The germline CDR1 and CDR2 sequences are LNHDA and SQIVND (reference sequence). The V end was cut by 5 bases, the J end by 7 bases, with 14 bases between.

J is TRBJ2-7 and V is TRBV9; 8 bases are shared with TRBD2. The CDR3 is 16 residues long. Trimming removed 0 bases from V and 2 bases from J; junction bases left unmatched: 7. Germline V gene lookup returns CDR1 SGDLS and CDR2 YYNGEE. The CDR3 is CASSVEGLAGTYEQYF. The DNA of the CDR3 is TGTGCCAGCAGCGTAGAGGGGCTAGCGGGCACCTACGAGCAGTACTTC.

V is TRBV6-5 and J is TRBJ1-2; TRBD1 matches at 7 bases. This CDR3 spans 13 amino acids. Germline assignment: CDR1 MNHEY and CDR2 SVGAGI. V was pared by 5 bases and J by 4 bases, with 4 bases of the junction left unmatched. CDR3 protein: CASSMGQSYGYTF. In DNA form, the CDR3 reads TGTGCCAGCAGTATGGGACAGAGCTATGGCTACACCTTC.

The rearrangement links TRBV7-8 to TRBJ1-6; weak D call: TRBD1 (5 bases). This CDR3 is built from 16 residues. Trimming took off 0 bases at V and 8 bases at J, with 14 bases between the two ends. Germline assignment: CDR1 SGHVS and CDR2 FQNEAQ. The CDR3 region is CASSLARGDRDSPLHF. In DNA, the CDR3 is TGTGCCAGCAGCTTAGCGCGGGGGGATCGGGATTCACCCCTCCACTTT.

The sample holds a few counts of this clone. The chain combines TRBV5-6 with TRBJ1-4; D gene ambiguous. CDR3 length equals 14 residues. Germline V lookup: CDR1 SGHDT, CDR2 YYEEEE. V was cut by 1 base and J by 4 bases, with 8 bases left in between. DNA of the CDR3: TGTGCCAGCAGCTTGTGGCCGAGTAATGAAAAACTGTTTTTT. Translation gives CASSLWPSNEKLFF.

The chain couples TRBV28 to TRBJ2-7; TRBD1 matches at 8 bases. This CDR3 has 13 residues. Germline V gene lookup returns CDR1 MDHEN and CDR2 SYDVKM. Trimming took 4 bases from V and 4 from J; bases not matched to a gene: 3. In DNA form, the CDR3 reads TGTGCCAGCAGTTGGGGACAGGTTTACGAGCAGTACTTC. Encoded protein: CASSWGQVYEQYF.

This sequence joins TRBV5-4 and TRBJ2-5; D might be TRBD1 (6 bases). V lost 0 bases and J 1 base, leaving 7 bases between the germline ends. The CDR3 loop spans 14 amino acids. Germline CDR1 reads SGHNT; CDR2 reads YYREEE (reference sequence). Here the CDR3 reads CASSLEGVQETQYF. The DNA for the CDR3 is TGTGCCAGCAGCTTGGAGGGGGTCCAAGAGACCCAGTACTTC.

This chain links TRBV28 with TRBJ1-1, with D uncertain. The germline CDR1 and CDR2 sequences are MDHEN and SYDVKM. Deletions cut 4 bases from V and 0 bases from J, with 9 bases between. CDR3 length: 14 amino acids. The DNA of the CDR3 is TGTGCCAGCAGTTATAGACTGATGAACACTGAAGCTTTCTTT. Its translation: CASSYRLMNTEAFF.

This sequence joins TRBV29-1 and TRBJ2-7; TRBD1 matches 7 bases. This CDR3 is 12 amino acids long. In germline, CDR1 is SQVTM, CDR2 ANQGSEA. With 5 bases clipped from V and 12 bases from J, the junction kept 13 bases outside the gene matches. The CDR3 coding sequence is TGCAGCGTTCAATTCCCAGGGGGTCCCCCGTACGTC. This codes for CSVQFPGGPPYV.

The chain links TRBV2 to TRBJ1-1; 9 bases map to TRBD1. CDR3 length: 13 residues. J was trimmed by 4 bases and V by 9 bases; bases with no gene match: 6. Germline CDR1 and CDR2: SNHLY and FYNNEI. The CDR3 nucleotides read TGTGCCAGTGTACAGGGGGCACCCACTGAAGCTTTCTTT. Its protein product is CASVQGAPTEAFF.

The chain links TRBV7-8 to TRBJ1-5, with unresolved D. CDR1 is SGHVS and CDR2 is FQNEAQ in the germline V gene. Trimming shortened V by 5 bases and J by 4 bases, and 12 bases separated the two germline ends. The CDR3 is 14 residues long. For the CDR3, the DNA is TGTGCCAGCAGCCTGGACCGCGTTAATCAGCCCCAGCATTTT. It codes for CASSLDRVNQPQHF.

This chain joins TRBV28 and TRBJ1-5; 8 positions agree with TRBD1. The ends lost 2 bases at V and 7 bases at J; junction bases unmatched: 19. CDR3 length equals 19 residues. In germline, CDR1 is MDHEN, CDR2 SYDVKM. The CDR3 DNA reads as TGTGCCAGCAGTTTACCCTTCGAGACAGGGGCGCCGGGGGAACAGCCCCAGCATTTT. It translates to CASSLPFETGAPGEQPQHF.

This clone was recorded only once. The chain employs TRBV9 and TRBJ2-1; no definite D call. The CDR3 spans 13 residues. CDR1 SGDLS and CDR2 YYNGEE come from the germline V gene. Trimming removed 0 bases from V and 3 bases from J, with 4 bases in between. The CDR3 is CASSVGHYNEQFF. CDR3 in DNA: TGTGCCAGCAGCGTAGGTCACTACAATGAGCAGTTCTTC.

The V call is TRBV6-6, the J call TRBJ2-5; no clear D gene. Deletions cut 4 bases from V and 2 bases from J, with 5 bases between. Germline loops: CDR1 MNHNY, CDR2 SVGAGI (reference sequence). The CDR3 is made up of 12 amino acids. CDR3 DNA sequence: TGTGCCAGCAGTTGGGTTCAAGAGACCCAGTACTTC. Its protein product is CASSWVQETQYF.

This clone appeared a single time. The chain employs TRBV5-1 and TRBJ1-2; D not resolved. V was pared by 0 bases and J by 4 bases, with 10 bases between. CDR1 SGHRS and CDR2 YFSETQ come from the germline V gene. The length of the CDR3 is 14 residues. CDR3 in DNA: TGCGCCAGCAGCTTGGAAGGGTCCCTCTATGGCTACACCTTC. It specifies CASSLEGSLYGYTF. Together with reference TRBV5-1 and TRBJ1-2, the CDR3 gives the full variable domain: KAGVTQTPRYLIKTRGQQVTLSCSPISGHRSVSWYQQTPGQGLQFLFEYFSETQRNKGNFPGRFSGRQFSNSRSEMNVSTLELGDSALYLCASSLEGSLYGYTFGSGTRLTVV.

The gene calls are TRBV19 and TRBJ2-2; D unclear. The germline V gene encodes CDR1 LNHDA and CDR2 SQIVND (reference sequence). V was trimmed by 1 base and J by 10 bases, leaving 10 bases between them. This CDR3 has 13 amino acids. The CDR3 nucleotides are TGTGCCAGTAGTATAGGAGCTGACACGGAGCTGTTTTTT. Translated, it gives CASSIGADTELFF.

The chain combines TRBV19 with TRBJ1-2; D remains ambiguous. Germline CDR1 and CDR2: LNHDA and SQIVND (reference sequence). CDR3 length equals 13 residues. The germline V and J ends were trimmed by 3 bases and 5 bases, with 10 bases remaining between them. CDR3 coding DNA: TGTGCCAGTAGTATTGGGCCATTTTATGGCTACACCTTC. This encodes CASSIGPFYGYTF.